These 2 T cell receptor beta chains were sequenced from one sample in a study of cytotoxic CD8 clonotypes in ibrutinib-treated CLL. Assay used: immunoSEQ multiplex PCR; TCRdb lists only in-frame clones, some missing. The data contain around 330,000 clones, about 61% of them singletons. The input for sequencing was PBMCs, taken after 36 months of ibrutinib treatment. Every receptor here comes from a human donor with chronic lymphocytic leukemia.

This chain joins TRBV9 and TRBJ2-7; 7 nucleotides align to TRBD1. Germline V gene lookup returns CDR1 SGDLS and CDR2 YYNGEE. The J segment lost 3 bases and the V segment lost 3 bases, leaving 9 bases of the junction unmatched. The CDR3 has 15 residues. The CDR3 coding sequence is TGTGCCAGCAGCGCTCAACCCGGGACAGTCTACGAGCAGTACTTC. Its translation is CASSAQPGTVYEQYF.

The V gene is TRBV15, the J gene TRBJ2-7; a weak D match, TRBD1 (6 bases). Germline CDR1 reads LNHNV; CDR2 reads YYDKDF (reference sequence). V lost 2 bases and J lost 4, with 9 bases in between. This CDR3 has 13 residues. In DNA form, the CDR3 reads TGTGCCACCAGCAGAAATCAGGGGTACGAGCAGTACTTC. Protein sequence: CATSRNQGYEQYF.